This T cell receptor (beta chain) stems from a study of Ad26.COV2.S vaccination and SARS-CoV-2 variants. The germline V gene has CDR1 SGHRS and CDR2 YFSETQ. V gave up 1 base and J gave up 2 bases, with 13 bases separating them. This CDR3 is built from 17 residues. TCRdb keeps only in-frame clones here, not all; method: immunoSEQ multiplex PCR. The table shows about 180,000 clones, with around 85% occurring only once. This clone was counted only a few times. Specimen: peripheral blood, collected after recovery from COVID-19. The rearrangement uses TRBV5-1 and TRBJ2-6, with D unclear. The receptor comes from a human donor who had recovered from COVID-19. The CDR3 here is CASSLRTTRTGANVLTF. Here the CDR3 DNA reads TGCGCCAGCAGCTTGAGGACGACGAGGACTGGGGCCAACGTCCTGACTTTC.